This TCR beta chain was sequenced in a study of cytomegalovirus exposure and HLA in healthy donors. Points from the study as a whole: The likely explanation for a cluster of highly shared sequence variants was sequencing artifact. Information on immune exposure was restricted to one variable (CMV serostatus). Most TCR sequences were seen very rarely across donors, but some public TCRs occurred in many. Later analysis placed DRB1 highest and HLA-C lowest in TCR association rates, which differed by HLA locus.

The CDR3 runs to 16 residues. Trimming cost V 0 bases and J 3 bases, with 15 bases left between them. Germline-derived CDR1 and CDR2 are LGHNA and YNFKEQ. This clone was counted only a few times. The target antigen is unknown. The PCR made use of 60 Vbeta and 13 Jbeta primers. Assay used: immunoSEQ multiplex PCR; TCRdb lists only in-frame clones, some missing. Of 200,000 to 250,000 clones in the sample, 77% were seen once. This chain links TRBV4-2 with TRBJ2-7; D is undetermined. Sequencing was done on a sample of PBMCs. The receptor was derived from a woman aged 55 to 70 in good health and CMV-seropositive. The CDR3 reads CASSQDLSETFYEQYF. In DNA form, the CDR3 reads TGTGCCAGCAGCCAAGATTTGAGCGAGACGTTCTACGAGCAGTACTTC.